This T cell receptor (beta chain) was identified during a study of human T cells and chemical hapten exposure. The time point here: healthy volunteer bleed at 6 weeks. Total RNA was isolated from unfractionated whole blood. There are many counts of this clonotype. TCRdb re-called the RACE reads with MiXCR, one entry per CDR3 protein. Among under 90,000 distinct CDR3 sequences listed, under 10% were seen once. Source material: whole blood. The TCR was taken from a male donor in good health. Some clones in this sample may be carry-over from other donors' samples.

The CDR3 is CASSVDQGRLNTEAFF. The CDR3 DNA is TGTGCCAGCTCAGTCGATCAGGGACGATTGAACACTGAAGCTTTCTTT. This chain uses TRBV18 with TRBJ1-1; TRBD1 might be the D (5 bases). Germline V gene lookup returns CDR1 KGHSH and CDR2 LQKENI. Deletions cut 5 bases from V and 0 bases from J, with 16 bases between. This CDR3 is built from 16 residues.